Listed here are 23 T cell receptor beta chains from one sample, sequenced in a study of blood T cells in healthy people across ages. Sample-barcoded 5' priming and a J-beta primer mix drove a second PCR of about 6 to 12 cycles. TCRdb redid the calling of the 5' RACE reads with MiXCR, one entry per CDR3 protein. The sample shows over a million distinct CDR3 sequences, around 43% of them seen only once. Sequenced: blood. Receptor source: a woman aged 55-69 years in good health.

This clonotype occurred a few times. The V gene is TRBV9, the J gene TRBJ2-3; D possibly matches TRBD1 or TRBD2 (5 bases each). V shed 0 bases and J shed 0 bases, with 23 bases lying between them. The CDR3 is 20 amino acids. Germline CDR1 and CDR2: SGDLS and YYNGEE. CDR3 protein: CASSVERGGTAAQSTDTQYF. In DNA, the CDR3 is TGTGCCAGCAGCGTAGAGAGGGGCGGTACGGCGGCTCAAAGCACAGATACGCAGTATTTT.

The V call is TRBV30, the J call TRBJ2-5, with a weak D call TRBD2 (5 bases). Trimming left V 2 bases short and J 4 bases short, with 8 bases between. The CDR3 contains 12 residues. Germline CDR1 GTSNPN, CDR2 SVGIG (reference sequence). The CDR3, as DNA: TGTGCCTGGAGTAAACGGGGAGAGACCCAGTACTTC. This encodes CAWSKRGETQYF. Drawing the rest from reference TRBV30 and TRBJ2-5, the complete variable domain is SQTIHQWPATLVQPVGSPLSLECTVEGTSNPNLYWYRQAAGRGLQLLFYSVGIGQISSEVPQNLSASRPQDRQFILSSKKLLLSDSGFYLCAWSKRGETQYFGPGTRLLVL.

V and J are TRBV6-5 and TRBJ2-7; no reliable D call. V gave up 0 bases and J gave up 5 bases, with 8 bases separating them. Per germline, CDR1 MNHEY and CDR2 SVGAGI. This CDR3 is built from 13 residues. The CDR3 DNA follows: TGTGCCAGCAGTTACTCTGACGGCAACGAGCAGTACTTC. It specifies CASSYSDGNEQYF.

This clonotype was observed many times. V usage is TRBV29-1 and J usage is TRBJ2-5; D is possibly TRBD1 (5 bases). Germline V gene lookup returns CDR1 SQVTM and CDR2 ANQGSEA. CDR3 length: 13 residues. Trimming stripped 0 bases from V and 6 bases from J, with 11 bases between. The DNA for the CDR3 is TGCAGCGTTGAAGATCTAAGGGGAAAGACCCAGTACTTC. Protein: CSVEDLRGKTQYF.

V is TRBV7-6 and J is TRBJ2-5; a possible D gene is TRBD2 (7 bases). From germline, CDR1 is SGHVS and CDR2 FNYEAQ. The V end was cut by 1 base, the J end by 5 bases, with 17 bases between. This CDR3 is 16 amino acids long. The CDR3 DNA reads as TGTGCCAGCAGCTTAGGCCTAGGGGGGGCGGTGGAGACCCAGTACTTC. Protein sequence: CASSLGLGGAVETQYF. The full variable domain, completed using reference TRBV7-6 and TRBJ2-5, is GAGVSQSPRYKVTKRGQDVALRCDPISGHVSLYWYRQALGQGPEFLTYFNYEAQQDKSGLPNDRFSAERPEGSISTLTIQRTEQRDSAMYRCASSLGLGGAVETQYFGPGTRLLVL.

The table lists this clonotype with a few counts. This rearrangement joins TRBV12-5 to TRBJ2-1; 11 positions match TRBD1. CDR1 and CDR2 (germline): LGHNT, FRNRAP. The CDR3 is 17 amino acids. Losses at the gene ends were 4 bases for V and 5 bases for J; bases not matched to a gene: 10. CDR3 residues: CASGSGQGVKSHNEQFF. The CDR3 nucleotides read TGTGCTAGTGGTTCGGGACAGGGGGTAAAGAGTCACAATGAGCAGTTCTTC.

Details on this clonotype: One end of the junction fails to match germline, which may point to a read error. This sequence joins TRBV18 and TRBJ2-1; TRBD2 is a possible D gene (7 bases). CDR1 and CDR2 from the germline V gene are KGHSH and LQKENI. This CDR3 region has 13 residues. CDR3 nucleotide sequence: TGTGCCAGCGCACCTAGGGGGGGCGATGAGCAGTTCTTC. Residues: CASAPRGGDEQFF.

The chain carries TRBV4-1 and TRBJ2-7, with 7 bases lining up with TRBD2. V gave up 2 bases and J gave up 5 bases; unmatched junction bases: 12. Germline loops: CDR1 MGHRA, CDR2 YSYEKL. This CDR3 contains 16 residues. The CDR3 bases are TGCGCCAGCAGCCAACCACTGGGGCAGGGAGGGAACGAGCAGTACTTC. It yields the protein CASSQPLGQGGNEQYF.

This clonotype showed up just a few times. This chain connects TRBV12-5 to TRBJ2-3; D not resolved. This CDR3 has 14 residues. From germline, CDR1 is LGHNT and CDR2 FRNRAP. V was trimmed by 3 bases and J by 2 bases, leaving 9 bases between them. DNA of the CDR3: TGTGCTAGTGGTTTCAGGAAGAACACAGATACGCAGTATTTT. Its protein is CASGFRKNTDTQYF.

This clonotype was found a few times. CDR3 loop: CASRFGTDTQYF. In nucleotides, the CDR3 is TGTGCCAGTCGTTTCGGCACAGATACGCAGTATTTT. The V call is TRBV5-4, the J call TRBJ2-3, with D unresolved. The CDR3 runs 12 residues. Trimming took 8 bases from V and 1 from J, leaving 8 bases between them. Germline V lookup: CDR1 SGHNT, CDR2 YYREEE (reference sequence). Using reference TRBV5-4 and TRBJ2-3 for the parts outside the CDR3, the full variable domain is ETGVTQSPTHLIKTRGQQVTLRCSSQSGHNTVSWYQQALGQGPQFIFQYYREEENGRGNFPPRFSGLQFPNYSSELNVNALELDDSALYLCASRFGTDTQYFGPGTRLTVL.

The chain carries TRBV14 and TRBJ2-1, with no clear D. This CDR3 contains 18 residues. Trimming stripped 0 bases from V and 6 bases from J, with 21 bases between. Germline V lookup: CDR1 SGHDN, CDR2 FVKESK. The CDR3 DNA reads TGTGCCAGCAGCCAAGATCGAAACAGAGTCCTACCCGGCAATGAGCAGTTCTTC. Translating gives CASSQDRNRVLPGNEQFF.

V usage is TRBV20-1 and J usage is TRBJ2-4; perhaps TRBD1 as D (7 bases). Trimming took off 4 bases at V and 13 bases at J, with 35 bases between the two ends. Germline V lookup: CDR1 DFQATT, CDR2 SNEGSKA (reference sequence). The CDR3 consists of 18 residues. The CDR3 sequence is CSANGPGQPGLGSWEQYF. CDR3 sequence (DNA): TGCAGTGCTAACGGACCGGGACAGCCGGGACTCGGATCGTGGGAGCAGTACTTC.

Comment on this clonotype: Sequence at one end of the junction differs from germline and may be a read error. The chain couples TRBV20-1 to TRBJ2-1, with no clear D. The CDR3 is made up of 11 amino acids. Germline CDR1 reads DFQATT; CDR2 reads SNEGSKA (reference sequence). The CDR3 nucleotides read TGCAGTGCTAGAGATACGGTCCAACAGTTGTTC. Translating it yields CSARDTVQQLF.

The V gene is TRBV13, the J gene TRBJ2-1; D unclear. The CDR3 consists of 13 residues. V was cut by 6 bases and J by 6 bases, with 12 bases left in between. The germline V gene encodes CDR1 PRHDT and CDR2 FYEKMQ (reference sequence). CDR3 residues: CASRPPTGNEQFF. The CDR3 DNA reads as TGTGCCAGCAGACCACCCACTGGCAATGAGCAGTTCTTC.

The chain has TRBV2 and TRBJ2-4, with 8 bases that match TRBD2. Per germline, CDR1 SNHLY and CDR2 FYNNEI. The CDR3 runs 13 residues. Trimming took 8 bases from V and 13 from J; bases not matched to a gene: 13. CDR3 nucleotides: TGTGCCAGCCAACCAAAGACCGGGGGGGAGCAGTACTTC. Translation gives CASQPKTGGEQYF.

The rearrangement links TRBV11-2 to TRBJ2-7; 7 nucleotides line up with TRBD1. The CDR3 spans 15 residues. Looked up from germline, CDR1 is SGHAT and CDR2 is FQNNGV. The V and J ends lost 3 bases and 2 bases, in that order; junction bases with no gene match: 7. CDR3 residues: CASSLVSQGAYEQYF. The CDR3 DNA reads as TGTGCCAGCAGCTTGGTCAGTCAGGGGGCCTACGAGCAGTACTTC.

This clonotype was seen a handful of times. The gene calls are TRBV6-2 or TRBV6-3 and TRBJ1-5; D call uncertain. The ends were cut back, 2 bases at V and 2 bases at J, with 1 base in the middle. Germline lookup yields CDR1 MNHEY and CDR2 SVGEGT. The CDR3 is 12 amino acids. The CDR3 loop reads CASSYGNQPQHF. CDR3 sequence (DNA): TGTGCCAGCAGTTACGGCAATCAGCCCCAGCATTTT.

This clonotype was seen a handful of times. This chain links TRBV28 with TRBJ1-1; 7 bases align to TRBD1. With 6 bases clipped from V and 4 bases from J, the junction kept 8 bases outside the gene matches. The germline V gene encodes CDR1 MDHEN and CDR2 SYDVKM. The CDR3 is 14 residues long. The CDR3 region is CASRQPGGFTEAFF. CDR3 nucleotides: TGTGCCAGCAGACAACCAGGGGGATTCACTGAAGCTTTCTTT.

The chain has TRBV11-2 and TRBJ2-5; weak D call: TRBD1 (5 bases). TRBJ2-7 explains the end of the DNA better; the J call may be wrong. The germline gives CDR1 SGHAT, CDR2 FQNNGV. The CDR3 runs 15 residues. CDR3 in amino acids: CASSLDPQGMGEQYF. In DNA, the CDR3 is TGTGCCAGCAGCTTAGATCCCCAGGGAATGGGCGAGCAGTACTTC.

This clonotype has only a few counts. The chain joins TRBV6-5 to TRBJ1-1, with D tentatively TRBD1 (5 bases). Germline CDR1 MNHEY, CDR2 SVGAGI. The length of the CDR3 is 14 residues. Trimming shortened V by 2 bases and J by 1 base, and 8 bases separated the two germline ends. The CDR3 loop is CASSYRGGNTEAFF. In DNA form, the CDR3 reads TGTGCCAGCAGTTACCGCGGGGGGAACACTGAAGCTTTCTTT.

This clonotype was detected a few times. The chain couples TRBV12-3 or TRBV12-4 to TRBJ2-3; 8 nucleotides align to TRBD1. V lost 3 bases and J lost 4; bases outside the gene matches: 9. The CDR3 is 16 residues long. The CDR3: CASSFLRTGFPDTQYF. The CDR3 DNA follows: TGTGCCAGCAGTTTTCTAAGGACAGGGTTTCCAGATACGCAGTATTTT.

The V gene is TRBV24-1, the J gene TRBJ2-1; weak D call: TRBD2 (5 bases). V lost 1 base, J lost 5 bases, and 11 bases lay in between. Germline lookup yields CDR1 KGHDR and CDR2 SFDVKD. There are 15 residues in the CDR3. CDR3 protein: CATSDLGGYDNEQFF. CDR3 nucleotide sequence: TGTGCCACCAGTGATTTAGGCGGGTACGACAATGAGCAGTTCTTC.

The V and J genes are TRBV18 and TRBJ2-6; D gene unclear. Germline-derived CDR1 and CDR2 are KGHSH and LQKENI. The CDR3 totals 18 residues. Trimming removed 2 bases at V and 2 bases at J, with 16 bases between. In DNA form, the CDR3 reads TGTGCCAGCTCACCAGTGGACGGTGTGGCTGCTGGGGCCAACGTCCTGACTTTC. Its protein product is CASSPVDGVAAGANVLTF.